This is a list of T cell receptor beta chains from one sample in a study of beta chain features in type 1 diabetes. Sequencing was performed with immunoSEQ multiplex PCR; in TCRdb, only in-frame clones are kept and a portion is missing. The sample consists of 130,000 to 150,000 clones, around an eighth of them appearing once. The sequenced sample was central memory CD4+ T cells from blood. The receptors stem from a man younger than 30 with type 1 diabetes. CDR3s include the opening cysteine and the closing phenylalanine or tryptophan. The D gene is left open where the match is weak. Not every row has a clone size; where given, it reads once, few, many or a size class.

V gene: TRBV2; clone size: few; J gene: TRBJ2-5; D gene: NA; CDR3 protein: CASSLAQNQETQYF; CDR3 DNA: TGTGCCAGCAGTCTAGCACAAAACCAAGAGACCCAGTACTTC
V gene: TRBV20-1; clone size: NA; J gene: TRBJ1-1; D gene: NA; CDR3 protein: CSARDLGEAFF; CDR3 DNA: TGCAGTGCTAGAGATCTGGGTGAAGCTTTCTTT
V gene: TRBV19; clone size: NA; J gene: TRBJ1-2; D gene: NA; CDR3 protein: CASSIHYGYTF; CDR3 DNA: TGTGCCAGTAGTATACACTATGGCTACACCTTC
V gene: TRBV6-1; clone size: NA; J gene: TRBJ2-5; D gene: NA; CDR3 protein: CASSDSTVMETQYF; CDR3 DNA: TGTGCCAGCAGTGACTCGACTGTTATGGAGACCCAGTACTTC
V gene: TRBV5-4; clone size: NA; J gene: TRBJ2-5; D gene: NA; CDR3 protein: CASKVGQSASETQYF; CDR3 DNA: TGTGCCAGCAAGGTAGGACAGTCCGCCTCGGAGACCCAGTACTTC
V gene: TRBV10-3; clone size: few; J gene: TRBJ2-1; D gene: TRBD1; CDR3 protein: CAIRMRDRDNEQFF; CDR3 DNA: TGTGCCATCAGAATGAGGGACAGGGACAATGAGCAGTTCTTC
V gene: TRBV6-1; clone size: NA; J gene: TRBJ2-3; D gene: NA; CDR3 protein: CASSERGRRTDTQYF; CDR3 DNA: TGTGCCAGCAGTGAACGGGGCAGGCGCACAGATACGCAGTATTTT
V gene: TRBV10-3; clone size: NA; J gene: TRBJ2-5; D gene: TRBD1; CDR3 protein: CAIGGQGRIQETQYF; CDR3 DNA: TGTGCCATCGGAGGACAGGGTAGGATCCAAGAGACCCAGTACTTC
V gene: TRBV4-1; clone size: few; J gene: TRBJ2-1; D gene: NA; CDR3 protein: CASSAEGSGRYNEQFF; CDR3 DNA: TGCGCCAGCAGCGCTGAGGGCAGCGGGCGCTACAATGAGCAGTTCTTC
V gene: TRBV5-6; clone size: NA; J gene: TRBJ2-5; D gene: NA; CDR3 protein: CASSLAQGFQETQYF; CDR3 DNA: TGTGCCAGCAGCTTGGCACAGGGCTTCCAAGAGACCCAGTACTTC
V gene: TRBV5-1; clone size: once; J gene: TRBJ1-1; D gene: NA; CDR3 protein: CASSLEGLGTEAFF; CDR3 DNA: TGCGCCAGCAGCTTGGAAGGGTTAGGCACTGAAGCTTTCTTT
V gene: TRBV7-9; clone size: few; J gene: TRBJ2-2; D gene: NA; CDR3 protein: CASSSTYTEGGTGELFF; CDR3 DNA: TGTGCCAGCAGCTCTACGTACACCGAGGGAGGCACCGGGGAGCTGTTTTTT
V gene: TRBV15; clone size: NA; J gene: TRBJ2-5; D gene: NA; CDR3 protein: CATSSSPNPRETQYF; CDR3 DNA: TGTGCCACCAGCAGCTCTCCCAACCCGCGTGAGACCCAGTACTTC
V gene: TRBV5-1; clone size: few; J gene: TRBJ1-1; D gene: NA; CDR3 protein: CASSLAARVTAEAFF; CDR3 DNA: TGCGCCAGCAGCTTGGCCGCCAGGGTAACCGCTGAAGCTTTCTTT
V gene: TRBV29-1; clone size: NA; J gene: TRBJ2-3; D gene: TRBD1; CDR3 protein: CSIRQGWADTQYF; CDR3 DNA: TGCAGCATTAGACAGGGGTGGGCAGATACGCAGTATTTT
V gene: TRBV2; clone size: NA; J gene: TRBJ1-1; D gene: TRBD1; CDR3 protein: CASSLGQQNTEAFF; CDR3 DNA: TGTGCCAGCAGTTTGGGACAGCAAAACACTGAAGCTTTCTTT
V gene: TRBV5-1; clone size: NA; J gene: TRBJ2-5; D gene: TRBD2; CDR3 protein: CASSFGLAGAQETQYF; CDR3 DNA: TGCGCCAGCAGCTTCGGGCTAGCGGGGGCTCAAGAGACCCAGTACTTC
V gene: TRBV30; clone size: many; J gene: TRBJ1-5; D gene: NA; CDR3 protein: CAWSQGRHQPQHF; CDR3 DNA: TGTGCCTGGAGCCAGGGGAGGCATCAGCCCCAGCATTTT
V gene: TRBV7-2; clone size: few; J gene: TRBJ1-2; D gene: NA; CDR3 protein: CASSFHPTGYTF; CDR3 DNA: TGTGCCAGCAGCTTTCACCCCACTGGCTACACCTTC
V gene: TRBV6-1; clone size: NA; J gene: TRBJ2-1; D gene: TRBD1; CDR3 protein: CASSEWTGANNEQFF; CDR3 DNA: TGTGCCAGCAGTGAATGGACAGGAGCCAACAATGAGCAGTTCTTC
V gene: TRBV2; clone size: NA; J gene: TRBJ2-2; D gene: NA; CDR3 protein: CASRAVISTGELFF; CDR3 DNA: TGTGCCAGCAGAGCAGTGATCAGCACCGGGGAGCTGTTTTTT
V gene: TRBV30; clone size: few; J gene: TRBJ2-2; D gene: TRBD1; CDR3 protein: CAWSGQGTGELFF; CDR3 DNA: TGTGCCTGGAGTGGACAGGGGACCGGGGAGCTGTTTTTT
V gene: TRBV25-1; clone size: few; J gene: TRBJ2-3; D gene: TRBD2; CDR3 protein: CATQPGGQDTQYF; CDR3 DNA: TGTGCCACCCAGCCGGGGGGGCAAGATACGCAGTATTTT
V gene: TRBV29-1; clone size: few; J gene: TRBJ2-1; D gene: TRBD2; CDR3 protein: CSVEGTSGGPYNEQFF; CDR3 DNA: TGCAGCGTTGAAGGGACTAGCGGGGGCCCTTACAATGAGCAGTTCTTC
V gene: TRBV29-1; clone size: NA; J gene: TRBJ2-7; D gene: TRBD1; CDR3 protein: CSVTDRGAYEQYF; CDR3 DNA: TGCAGCGTGACGGACAGGGGGGCCTACGAGCAGTACTTC
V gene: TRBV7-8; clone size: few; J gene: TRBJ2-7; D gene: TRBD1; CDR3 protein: CASSPEGQDYEQYF; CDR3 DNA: TGTGCCAGCAGCCCCGAGGGACAGGACTACGAGCAGTACTTC
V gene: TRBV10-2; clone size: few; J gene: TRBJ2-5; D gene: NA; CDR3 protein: CASSVAGAVTQYF; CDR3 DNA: TGCGCCAGCAGTGTGGCGGGGGCCGTAACCCAGTACTTC
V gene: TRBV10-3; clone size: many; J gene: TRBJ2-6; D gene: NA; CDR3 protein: CAITDPGSGANVLTF; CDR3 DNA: TGTGCCATCACCGACCCAGGGTCTGGGGCCAACGTCCTGACTTTC
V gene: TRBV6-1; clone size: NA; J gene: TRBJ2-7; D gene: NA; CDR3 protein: CASSEIGYSYEQYF; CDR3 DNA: TGTGCCAGCAGTGAAATAGGATATTCCTACGAGCAGTACTTC
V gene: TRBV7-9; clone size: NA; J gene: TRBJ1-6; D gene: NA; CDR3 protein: CASSLDVLNSPLHF; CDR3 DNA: TGTGCCAGCAGCTTAGATGTATTAAATTCACCCCTCCACTTT
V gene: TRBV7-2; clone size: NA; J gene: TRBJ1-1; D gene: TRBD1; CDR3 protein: CASSLWGTGAGTEAFF; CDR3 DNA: TGTGCCAGCAGCTTATGGGGTACAGGGGCCGGGACTGAAGCTTTCTTT
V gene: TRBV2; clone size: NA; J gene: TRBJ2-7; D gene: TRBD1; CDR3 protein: CASSPGQGVNEQYF; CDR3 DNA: TGTGCCAGCAGTCCGGGACAGGGAGTTAACGAGCAGTACTTC
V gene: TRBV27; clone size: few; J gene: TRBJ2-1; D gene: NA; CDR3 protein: CASTLGVGTAGNEQFF; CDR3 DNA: TGTGCCAGCACCCTGGGGGTGGGGACTGCAGGCAATGAGCAGTTCTTC
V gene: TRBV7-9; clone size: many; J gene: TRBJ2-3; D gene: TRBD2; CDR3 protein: CASSLILTSVGDTQYF; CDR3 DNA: TGTGCCAGCAGCTTAATCCTGACTAGCGTAGGAGATACGCAGTATTTT
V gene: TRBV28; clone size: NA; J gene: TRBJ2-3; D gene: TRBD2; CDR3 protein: CATSGGGSTDTQYF; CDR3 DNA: TGTGCCACCTCAGGCGGGGGAAGCACAGATACGCAGTATTTT
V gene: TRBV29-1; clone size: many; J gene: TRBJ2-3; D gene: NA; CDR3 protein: CSVESSRSRTDTQYF; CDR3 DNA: TGCAGCGTTGAAAGTTCCAGGTCGCGCACAGATACGCAGTATTTT
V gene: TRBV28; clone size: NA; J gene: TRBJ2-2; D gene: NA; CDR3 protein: CASSRTRATGELFF; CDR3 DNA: TGTGCCAGCAGCCGCACAAGGGCCACCGGGGAGCTGTTTTTT
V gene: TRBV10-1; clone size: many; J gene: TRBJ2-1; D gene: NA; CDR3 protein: CASASSYEQFF; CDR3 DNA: TGCGCCAGCGCTTCTAGTTATGAGCAGTTCTTC
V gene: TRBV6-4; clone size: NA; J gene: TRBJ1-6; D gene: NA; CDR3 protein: CASREDRNYNSPLHF; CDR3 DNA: TGTGCCAGCAGAGAGGACAGAAACTATAATTCACCCCTCCACTTT
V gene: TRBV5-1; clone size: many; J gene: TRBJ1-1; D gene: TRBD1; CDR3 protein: CASSWDRGTEAFF; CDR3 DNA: TGCGCCAGCAGCTGGGACAGGGGAACTGAAGCTTTCTTT
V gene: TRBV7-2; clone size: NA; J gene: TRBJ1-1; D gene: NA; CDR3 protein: CASSLGGDLMIEAFF; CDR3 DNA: TGTGCCAGCAGCTTAGGTGGGGACCTCATGATTGAAGCTTTCTTT
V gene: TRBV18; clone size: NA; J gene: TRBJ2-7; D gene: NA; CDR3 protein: CASSSDTAFYEQYF; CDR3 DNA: TGTGCCAGCTCTTCGGACACGGCGTTCTACGAGCAGTACTTC
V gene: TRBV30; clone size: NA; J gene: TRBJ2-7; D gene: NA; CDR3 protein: CAWSVRAAYEQYF; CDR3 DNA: TGTGCCTGGAGTGTAAGGGCGGCCTACGAGCAGTACTTC
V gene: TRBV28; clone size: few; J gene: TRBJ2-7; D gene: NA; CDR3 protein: CASTTRTDSYEQYF; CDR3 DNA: TGTGCCAGCACCACCAGGACAGACTCCTACGAGCAGTACTTC
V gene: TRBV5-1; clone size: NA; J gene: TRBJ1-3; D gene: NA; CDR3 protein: CASSPGNSGNTIYF; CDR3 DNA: TGCGCCAGCAGTCCCGGAAACTCTGGAAACACCATATATTTT
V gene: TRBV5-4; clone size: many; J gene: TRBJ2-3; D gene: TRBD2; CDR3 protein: CASSGEGPQYF; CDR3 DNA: TGTGCCAGCAGCGGGGAGGGGCCTCAGTATTTT
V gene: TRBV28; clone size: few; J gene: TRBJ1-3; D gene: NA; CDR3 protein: CASSLMLSSGNTIYF; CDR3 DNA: TGTGCCAGCAGTTTAATGTTGAGCTCTGGAAACACCATATATTTT
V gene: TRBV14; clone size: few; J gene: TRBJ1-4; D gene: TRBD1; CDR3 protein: CASSLLPGQGVEKLFF; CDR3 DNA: TGTGCCAGCAGCCTCCTTCCGGGACAGGGGGTTGAAAAACTGTTTTTT
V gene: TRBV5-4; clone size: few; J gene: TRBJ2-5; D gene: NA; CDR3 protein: CASSLAHDPFGETQYF; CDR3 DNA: TGTGCCAGCAGCTTGGCCCACGACCCGTTCGGAGAGACCCAGTACTTC
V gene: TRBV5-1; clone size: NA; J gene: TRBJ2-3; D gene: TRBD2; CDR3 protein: CASSQELAGDTDTQYF; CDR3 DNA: TGCGCCAGCAGCCAAGAACTAGCGGGGGACACAGATACGCAGTATTTT
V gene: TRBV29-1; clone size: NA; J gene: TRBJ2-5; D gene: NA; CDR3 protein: CSVEGGLGAQETQYF; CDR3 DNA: TGCAGCGTTGAAGGAGGGCTAGGTGCCCAAGAGACCCAGTACTTC
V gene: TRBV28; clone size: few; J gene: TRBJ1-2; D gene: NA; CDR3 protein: CASSVNYGYTF; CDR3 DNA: TGTGCCAGCTCCGTGAACTATGGCTACACCTTC
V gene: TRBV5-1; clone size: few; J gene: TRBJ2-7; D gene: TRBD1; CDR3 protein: CASSPGGQDSYEQYF; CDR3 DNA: TGCGCCAGCAGTCCCGGGGGACAGGACTCCTACGAGCAGTACTTC
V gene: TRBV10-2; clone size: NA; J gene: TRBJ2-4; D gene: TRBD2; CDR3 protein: CASSERTSGDLAKNIQYF; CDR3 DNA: TGCGCCAGCAGTGAGCGGACTAGCGGGGATTTAGCCAAAAACATTCAGTACTTC
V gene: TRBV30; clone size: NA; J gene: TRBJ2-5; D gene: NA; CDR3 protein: CAWSVGTGGTQYF; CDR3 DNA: TGTGCCTGGAGTGTAGGGACTGGTGGGACCCAGTACTTC
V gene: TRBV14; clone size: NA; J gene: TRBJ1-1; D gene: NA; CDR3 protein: CASSRSTGLMNTEAFF; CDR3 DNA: TGTGCCAGCAGCCGTTCGACAGGCTTAATGAACACTGAAGCTTTCTTT
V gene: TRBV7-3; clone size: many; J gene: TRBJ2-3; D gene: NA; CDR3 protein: CASSPQPALSTDTQYF; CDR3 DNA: TGTGCCAGCAGCCCCCAACCGGCCTTATCCACAGATACGCAGTATTTT